The clone carrying this T cell receptor beta chain was seen many times. Its specificity is not known. The CDR3 totals 13 residues. The V and J ends lost 3 bases and 5 bases respectively, with 10 bases between them. Germline V gives CDR1 ENHRY, CDR2 SYGVKD. Researchers amplified the TCR beta CDR3 regions from RNA transcripts. Using the HTBI primer set, a first-round RT-PCR was run on the TCR CDR3. In TCRdb, the multiplex PCR reads were re-called with MiXCR into one record per CDR3 protein. The sample gives more than 100,000 distinct CDR3 sequences, over 45% of which show up once; roughly 24% is in the top ten. The data are from a study of T cells in Graves' hyperthyroidism and ophthalmopathy. General observations from the study: Researchers found most expanded thyroid clonotypes above 0.001 in blood as well. Separation of ophthalmopathy from stable hyperthyroidism was achieved by a 13 V-J model.

Graves' hyperthyroidism without ophthalmopathy progression within 18 months was termed stable. Using approximately 10 ml of fresh peripheral blood, PBMCs were prepared. Material for sequencing was blood. This receptor was obtained from a middle-aged man with Graves' hyperthyroidism. The chain has TRBV10-3 and TRBJ1-1; TRBD1 is a possible D gene (6 bases). This CDR3 reads CAISEITGTEAFF. The CDR3 DNA sequence: TGTGCCATCAGTGAAATAACAGGGACTGAAGCTTTCTTT.